A single sample is the source of the 32 T cell receptor beta chains below, sequenced in a study of cytomegalovirus exposure and HLA in healthy donors. PCR used 60 Vbeta primers and 13 Jbeta primers. TCRdb's table, derived via immunoSEQ multiplex PCR, lists solely in-frame clones and lacks some. The table has under 150,000 clones, over 70% seen once. Sequencing used PBMCs. The receptors come from a woman in her 40s in good health and CMV-seropositive.

The J gene is TRBJ1-2, the V gene TRBV29-1, with 10 nucleotides matching TRBD1. The junction had 9 bases not matched to a gene; V was cut back by 6 bases and J by 8 bases. The CDR3 is 13 amino acids. CDR1 is SQVTM and CDR2 is ANQGSEA in the germline V gene. In DNA form, the CDR3 reads TGCAGCGTCGCGACCGGGACAGGGGTCGGCTACACCTTC. It is translated as CSVATGTGVGYTF. Full variable domain (remainder filled in from reference TRBV29-1 and TRBJ1-2): SAVISQKPSRDICQRGTSLTIQCQVDSQVTMMFWYRQQPGQSLTLIATANQGSEATYESGFVIDKFPISRPNLTFSTLTVSNMSPEDSSIYLCSVATGTGVGYTFGSGTRLTVV.

V gene TRBV28 combines with J gene TRBJ2-1; a possible D gene is TRBD2 (6 bases). V was trimmed by 2 bases and J by 7 bases, leaving 21 bases between them. CDR1 and CDR2 from the germline V gene are MDHEN and SYDVKM. This CDR3 is 17 amino acids long. CDR3 DNA sequence: TGTGCCAGCAGTTTAGGGGCGGCTAGCGCTAACTTAAATGAGCAGTTCTTC. Residues: CASSLGAASANLNEQFF.

This chain connects TRBV5-6 to TRBJ2-5; 11 positions match TRBD1. V lost 3 bases to trimming and J lost 4 bases; unmatched junction nucleotides: 11. The germline CDR1 and CDR2 sequences are SGHDT and YYEEEE. This CDR3 contains 17 residues. This CDR3 is CASSWALGQGALETQYF. The CDR3 nucleotides are TGTGCCAGCAGCTGGGCCCTCGGACAGGGGGCCTTAGAGACCCAGTACTTC.

V is TRBV2 and J is TRBJ1-4, with 7 bases fitting TRBD1. The J segment lost 11 bases and the V segment lost 8 bases, leaving 2 bases of the junction unmatched. The germline gives CDR1 SNHLY, CDR2 FYNNEI. The CDR3 contains 10 residues. The CDR3: CASGTAKLFF. The DNA for the CDR3 is TGTGCCAGCGGGACAGCTAAACTGTTTTTT. The whole variable domain, remainder taken from reference TRBV2 and TRBJ1-4, is EPEVTQTPSHQVTQMGQEVILRCVPISNHLYFYWYRQILGQKVEFLVSFYNNEISEKSEIFDDQFSVERPDGSNFTLKIRSTKLEDSAMYFCASGTAKLFFGSGTQLSVL.

The chain is built from TRBV7-2 and TRBJ1-5, with D maybe TRBD1 (6 bases). The length of the CDR3 is 16 residues. Germline CDR1 is SGHTA and CDR2 is FQGNSA. The V end lost 7 bases, the J end lost 7 bases, and 23 bases lay between the germline ends. The CDR3 DNA reads TGTGCCAGCACCCAAGCCGGGGGGCGTAATATCCAGCCCCAGCATTTT. Its protein product is CASTQAGGRNIQPQHF.

The V call is TRBV29-1, the J call TRBJ2-5; 8 nucleotides line up with TRBD2. The J segment lost 4 bases and the V segment lost 5 bases, leaving 6 bases of the junction unmatched. The CDR3 consists of 13 residues. Germline assignment: CDR1 SQVTM and CDR2 ANQGSEA. CDR3: CSVPGLAGETQYF. CDR3 bases: TGCAGCGTTCCCGGACTAGCAGGAGAGACCCAGTACTTC.

This rearrangement joins TRBV5-1 to TRBJ2-7, with TRBD2 identical over 12 bases. The CDR3 covers 18 residues. The J segment lost 0 bases and the V segment lost 0 bases, leaving 7 bases of the junction unmatched. Germline V gene data show CDR1 as SGHRS and CDR2 as YFSETQ. CDR3 in amino acids: CASSLGLAGGPDSYEQYF. The CDR3 nucleotides are TGCGCCAGCAGCTTGGGGCTAGCGGGAGGGCCTGACTCCTACGAGCAGTACTTC.

In this sample, this clone turned up once. This sequence joins TRBV4-1 and TRBJ2-7; D is perhaps TRBD2 (6 bases). Trimming took 0 bases from V and 2 from J, leaving 17 bases between them. The CDR3 has 17 amino acids. The V gene's germline CDR1 is MGHRA and CDR2 YSYEKL. The CDR3 spells CASSQESTGDFAYEQYF. For the CDR3, the DNA is TGCGCCAGCAGCCAAGAGTCAACGGGGGATTTTGCCTACGAGCAGTACTTC.

This sequence joins TRBV5-1 and TRBJ2-5, with 11 nucleotides matching TRBD2. The DNA end lines up better with TRBJ2-7; the J call may be wrong. The germline CDR1 and CDR2 sequences are SGHRS and YFSETQ. This CDR3 region has 16 residues. In nucleotides, the CDR3 is TGCGCCAGCAGCCCAGGACTAGCGGGCTTCTCCTACGAGCAGTACTTC. As protein: CASSPGLAGFSYEQYF.

A few counts support this clone. The chain uses TRBV18 and TRBJ2-7; 12 bases align to TRBD2. Germline V CDR1 and CDR2: KGHSH, LQKENI. The CDR3 totals 16 residues. The J segment lost 2 bases and the V segment lost 2 bases, leaving 4 bases of the junction unmatched. The CDR3 reads CASSPGASGRAYEQYF. Here the CDR3 DNA reads TGTGCCAGCTCACCAGGGGCTAGCGGGAGGGCCTACGAGCAGTACTTC.

The V call is TRBV2, the J call TRBJ1-6, with 7 bases fitting TRBD1. Losses at the gene ends were 1 base for V and 3 bases for J; bases not matched to a gene: 6. Germline-derived CDR1 and CDR2 are SNHLY and FYNNEI. The CDR3 is 17 residues long. This chain's CDR3 is CASSEVLTGDYNSPLHF. CDR3 bases: TGTGCCAGCAGTGAAGTGCTTACAGGGGACTATAATTCACCCCTCCACTTT.

The chain recombines TRBV5-1 with TRBJ2-7, with TRBD1 matching over 11 bases. The CDR3 loop spans 15 amino acids. Trimming at V came to 5 bases and at J to 6 bases, leaving 10 bases not matched to a gene. CDR1 SGHRS and CDR2 YFSETQ come from the germline V gene. CDR3 region: CASRLSGTGGREQYF. The CDR3 DNA is TGCGCCAGCAGGTTGTCCGGGACAGGGGGTCGCGAGCAGTACTTC.

The chain has TRBV4-3 and TRBJ1-2, with 8 nucleotides matching TRBD1. The CDR3 is 15 amino acids. Germline CDR1 LGHNA, CDR2 YSLEER. The V gene end was trimmed by 0 bases and the J gene end by 6 bases; junction bases not matched to a gene: 6. The CDR3 here is CASSQDRQGANGYTF. The CDR3 bases are TGCGCCAGCAGCCAAGATCGGCAGGGGGCAAATGGCTACACCTTC.

A few counts support this clone. The chain uses TRBV4-3 and TRBJ2-3; D gene uncertain. CDR1 is LGHNA and CDR2 is YSLEER in the germline V gene. V was pared by 2 bases and J by 0 bases, with 9 bases between. The CDR3 totals 15 residues. CDR3 in DNA: TGCGCCAGCAGCCAAAGAGGTGGGAGCACAGATACGCAGTATTTT. This gives the protein CASSQRGGSTDTQYF.

The chain combines TRBV7-2 with TRBJ1-4; possible D gene TRBD1, 6 bases. Germline V lookup: CDR1 SGHTA, CDR2 FQGNSA. The CDR3 loop spans 16 amino acids. V was trimmed by 1 base and J by 7 bases, leaving 16 bases between them. The CDR3 protein is CASSLGVGAVGEKLFF. CDR3 DNA: TGTGCCAGCAGCTTAGGTGTGGGGGCTGTGGGTGAAAAACTGTTTTTT.

The chain recombines TRBV29-1 with TRBJ2-5; D may be TRBD2 (5 bases). Trimming removed 3 bases from V and 5 bases from J, with 16 bases in between. Germline loops: CDR1 SQVTM, CDR2 ANQGSEA. CDR3 length: 14 amino acids. The CDR3 coding sequence is TGCAGCGTTGATTGGGTGGTCAGGAGGGAGACCCAGTACTTC. As protein: CSVDWVVRRETQYF. The entire variable domain, with the rest obtained from reference TRBV29-1 and TRBJ2-5, is as follows: SAVISQKPSRDICQRGTSLTIQCQVDSQVTMMFWYRQQPGQSLTLIATANQGSEATYESGFVIDKFPISRPNLTFSTLTVSNMSPEDSSIYLCSVDWVVRRETQYFGPGTRLLVL.

The chain couples TRBV21-1 to TRBJ2-1; the table assigns TRBD2, which was not confirmed against the DNA. TRBV21-1 is a pseudogene segment. The CDR3 is made up of 17 amino acids. The CDR3 sequence: CASSKKVGGSGKGEQFF. The CDR3 nucleotides are TGTGCCAGCAGCAAAAAGGTAGGTGGTAGCGGGAAGGGTGAGCAGTTCTTC.

This rearrangement joins TRBV18 to TRBJ2-5; TRBD1 might be the D (7 bases). The CDR3 contains 15 residues. The germline gives CDR1 KGHSH, CDR2 LQKENI. V gave up 3 bases and J gave up 7 bases, with 18 bases separating them. CDR3 in amino acids: CASSPGVRQGGTQYF. The CDR3, as DNA: TGTGCCAGCTCACCGGGCGTACGGCAGGGGGGGACCCAGTACTTC.

The gene calls are TRBV5-6 and TRBJ2-2; D is uncertain. The CDR3 extends over 14 amino acids. Germline-derived CDR1 and CDR2 are SGHDT and YYEEEE. Trimming cost V 5 bases and J 7 bases, with 15 bases left between them. The CDR3 sequence: CASSSSRSGGELFF. CDR3 DNA: TGTGCCAGCAGTTCCTCACGATCGGGCGGGGAGCTGTTTTTT.

CDR3: CAIRGRQGRDSPLHF. The CDR3 DNA sequence: TGTGCCATCAGGGGTAGACAGGGTCGGGATTCACCCCTCCACTTT. V and J are TRBV10-3 and TRBJ1-6; TRBD1 aligns across 7 bases. Unmatched junction bases numbered 10, after V lost 6 bases and J lost 8 bases. The CDR3 has 15 residues. Germline V gives CDR1 ENHRY, CDR2 SYGVKD.

This clone was seen once. In DNA, the CDR3 is TGTGCCAGTAGTTGGGGCCCCGGGCCCTCCTACGAGCAGTACTTC. Translated: CASSWGPGPSYEQYF. The V call is TRBV19, the J call TRBJ2-7; D possibly corresponds to TRBD1 (5 bases). V lost 5 bases and J lost 0, with 14 bases in between. This CDR3 spans 15 amino acids. CDR1 is LNHDA and CDR2 is SQIVND in the germline V gene (reference sequence).

The chain uses TRBV4-2 and TRBJ1-6, with D possibly matching TRBD1 (6 bases). The germline V gene encodes CDR1 LGHNA and CDR2 YNFKEQ. Trimming took 4 bases from V and 6 from J, leaving 16 bases between them. The CDR3 covers 16 residues. The CDR3 DNA sequence: TGTGCCAGCAGCCGAGACCGGGACAAGGGTAATTCACCCCTCCACTTT. This gives the protein CASSRDRDKGNSPLHF.

V and J are TRBV5-1 and TRBJ2-3; TRBD2 aligns across 7 bases. CDR1 is SGHRS and CDR2 is YFSETQ in the germline V gene. The CDR3 is 12 residues long. The CDR3 region has the DNA TGCGCTTCGGGGGGAGACTCAGATACGCAGTATTTT. Translated, it gives CASGGDSDTQYF.

V usage is TRBV5-5 and J usage is TRBJ2-7; D is ambiguous. The germline V and J ends were trimmed by 0 bases and 1 base, with 8 bases remaining between them. CDR1 and CDR2 from the germline V gene are SGHKS and YYEKEE (reference sequence). The CDR3 is 14 residues long. The CDR3 DNA reads TGTGCCAGCAGCTTGGGTCAAATTTCCTACGAGCAGTACTTC. Amino acids: CASSLGQISYEQYF.

The chain recombines TRBV2 with TRBJ2-7; the D is unclear. The CDR3 sequence is 10 residues long. V lost 7 bases and J 3 bases, leaving 4 bases between the germline ends. Germline V lookup: CDR1 SNHLY, CDR2 FYNNEI. The CDR3 nucleotides are TGTGCCAGCACAGTCTACGAGCAGTACTTC. Its protein is CASTVYEQYF.

This chain joins TRBV25-1 and TRBJ2-3; weak D call: TRBD2 (7 bases). CDR1 MGHDK and CDR2 SYGVNS come from the germline V gene. The CDR3 sequence is 16 residues long. V was trimmed by 6 bases and J by 1 base, leaving 17 bases between them. This CDR3 reads CASSPRQAGGTDTQYF. CDR3 in DNA: TGTGCCAGCAGCCCCAGACAGGCGGGAGGCACAGATACGCAGTATTTT.

In this sample, this clone turned up a few times. The genes are TRBV6-1 and TRBJ2-7; TRBD2 aligns across 7 bases. This CDR3 is 14 amino acids long. Trimming at V came to 4 bases and at J to 3 bases, leaving 6 bases not matched to a gene. Per germline, CDR1 MNHNS and CDR2 SASEGT. CDR3 sequence reads: CASSVGAGDYEQYF. The CDR3 DNA sequence: TGTGCCAGCAGTGTTGGCGCGGGGGACTACGAGCAGTACTTC.

V gene TRBV7-8 combines with J gene TRBJ2-1; 11 bases match TRBD2. CDR1 is SGHVS, CDR2 FQNEAQ, per germline. V was clipped by 5 bases and J by 1 base; unmatched bases: 13. This CDR3 spans 19 amino acids. This CDR3 reads CASSPIRSSGGMSYNEQFF. Here the CDR3 DNA reads TGTGCCAGCAGCCCCATACGCTCTAGCGGGGGGATGTCCTACAATGAGCAGTTCTTC.

The chain has TRBV5-5 and TRBJ1-1; 10 bases are shared with TRBD1. The V gene's germline CDR1 is SGHKS and CDR2 YYEKEE (reference sequence). The CDR3 extends over 15 amino acids. Trimming cost V 0 bases and J 4 bases; bases outside gene matches: 3. The CDR3 nucleotides are TGTGCCAGCAGCTTGGGGGACAGGGGAGGCACTGAAGCTTTCTTT. Its protein is CASSLGDRGGTEAFF. The whole variable domain, remainder taken from reference TRBV5-5 and TRBJ1-1, is DAGVTQSPTHLIKTRGQQVTLRCSPISGHKSVSWYQQVLGQGPQFIFQYYEKEERGRGNFPDRFSARQFPNYSSELNVNALLLGDSALYLCASSLGDRGGTEAFFGQGTRLTVV.

This clone was detected a few times. The V gene is TRBV27, the J gene TRBJ2-7; TRBD2 aligns across 7 bases. The V gene end was trimmed by 2 bases and the J gene end by 4 bases; junction bases not matched to a gene: 5. This CDR3 region has 14 residues. The germline V gene encodes CDR1 MNHEY and CDR2 SMNVEV (reference sequence). The CDR3 nucleotides read TGTGCCAGCAGTTTAATGATAGCGGGTTACGAGCAGTACTTC. Translated: CASSLMIAGYEQYF.

The chain carries TRBV11-1 and TRBJ2-7; possible D gene TRBD2, 5 bases. CDR1 is SGHAT and CDR2 is FQDESV in the germline V gene (reference sequence). The germline V and J ends were trimmed by 4 bases and 2 bases, with 9 bases remaining between them. The CDR3 loop spans 13 amino acids. CDR3 DNA sequence: TGTGCCAGCAGCTGGGGAGAAACCTACGAGCAGTACTTC. Translating it yields CASSWGETYEQYF. The full variable domain, its missing parts supplied by reference TRBV11-1 and TRBJ2-7, is EAEVAQSPRYKITEKSQAVAFWCDPISGHATLYWYRQILGQGPELLVQFQDESVVDDSQLPKDRFSAERLKGVDSTLKIQPAELGDSAMYLCASSWGETYEQYFGPGTRLTVT.

This clone came up once. This same CDR3 is encoded by further DNA sequences in the sample. The chain uses TRBV18 and TRBJ2-7, with TRBD1 matching 10 bases. Germline V gene lookup returns CDR1 KGHSH and CDR2 LQKENI. The length of the CDR3 is 14 residues. V was clipped by 2 bases and J by 3 bases; unmatched bases: 1. The CDR3: CASSPGTGDYEQYF. The CDR3 DNA reads as TGTGCCAGCTCACCAGGGACAGGGGACTACGAGCAGTACTTC. Using reference TRBV18 and TRBJ2-7 for the parts outside the CDR3, the full variable domain is NAGVMQNPRHLVRRRGQEARLRCSPMKGHSHVYWYRQLPEEGLKFMVYLQKENIIDESGMPKERFSAEFPKEGPSILRIQQVVRGDSAAYFCASSPGTGDYEQYFGPGTRLTVT.